A single sample gave rise to the 3 T cell receptor beta chains below, sequenced in a study of T cell responses to AZD1222 COVID-19 vaccine. Clones were read by immunoSEQ multiplex PCR, and TCRdb kept only the in-frame ones, dropping some. The sample lists about 56,000 clones, 70% to 90% occurring once. The sequencing here drew on peripheral blood, taken on day 0 of AZD1222 vaccination. These receptors all stem from an adult in good health.

V and J are TRBV3-1 (or the pseudogene TRBV3-2) and TRBJ2-3; 12 nucleotides line up with TRBD2. After removal of 0 bases from V and 6 bases from J, the junction contained 10 bases not matched to a gene. This CDR3 has 18 residues. Germline V gene data show CDR1 as LGHDT and CDR2 as YNNKEL (reference sequence). This CDR3 is CASSQDTSSGGARDTQYF. The DNA of the CDR3 is TGTGCCAGCAGCCAAGATACGTCTAGCGGGGGGGCCAGGGATACGCAGTATTTT.

In its sample, this clone was seen once. The chain is built from TRBV25-1 and TRBJ2-5; 7 bases are shared with TRBD1. The trim removed 3 bases at V and 5 bases at J, leaving 9 bases unmatched. The CDR3 is 15 residues long. CDR1 and CDR2 from the germline V gene are MGHDK and SYGVNS. The CDR3 here is CASSDTTGPWETQYF. The CDR3 DNA reads as TGTGCCAGCAGTGACACGACAGGGCCCTGGGAGACCCAGTACTTC.

This chain joins TRBV5-4 and TRBJ1-1, with TRBD1 identical over 8 bases. CDR1 and CDR2 (germline): SGHNT, YYREEE (reference sequence). The CDR3 runs to 13 residues. Unmatched junction bases numbered 3, after V lost 3 bases and J lost 5 bases. The CDR3 loop reads CASSYRTGTEAFF. The CDR3 region has the DNA TGTGCCAGCAGCTATAGGACAGGGACTGAAGCTTTCTTT.